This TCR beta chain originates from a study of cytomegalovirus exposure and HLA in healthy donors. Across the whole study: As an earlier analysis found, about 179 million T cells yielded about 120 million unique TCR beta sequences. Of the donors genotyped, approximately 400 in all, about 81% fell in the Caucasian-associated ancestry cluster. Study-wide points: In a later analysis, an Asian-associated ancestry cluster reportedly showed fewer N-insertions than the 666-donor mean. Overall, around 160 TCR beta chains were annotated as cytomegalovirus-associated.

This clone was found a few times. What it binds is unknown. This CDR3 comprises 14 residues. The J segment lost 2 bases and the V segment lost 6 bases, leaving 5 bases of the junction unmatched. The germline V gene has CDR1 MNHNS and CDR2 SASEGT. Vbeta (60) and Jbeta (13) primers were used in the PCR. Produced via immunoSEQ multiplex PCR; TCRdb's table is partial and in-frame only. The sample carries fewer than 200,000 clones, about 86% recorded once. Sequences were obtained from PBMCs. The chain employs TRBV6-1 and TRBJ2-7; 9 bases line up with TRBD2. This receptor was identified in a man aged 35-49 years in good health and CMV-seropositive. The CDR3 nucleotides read TGTGCCAGCAGAGGACTAGCGCAAGCCTACGAGCAGTACTTC. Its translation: CASRGLAQAYEQYF.